This entry concerns a single T cell receptor beta chain. Germline CDR1 reads LNHDA; CDR2 reads SQIVND (reference sequence). Trimming removed 6 bases from V and 0 bases from J, with 18 bases in between. The CDR3 is 18 residues long. The data belong to a study of blood T cell repertoires in COVID-19. Data came from immunoSEQ multiplex PCR; TCRdb stores just in-frame clones and leaves some out. The top ten clones hold approximately 2.5% of a sample with hundreds of thousands of clones, 90% of them seen once. Cohorts were assigned according to the clinical history that participants reported. Resolution of symptoms, clearance, or two negative PCRs was present in recovered Cohort 3 donors.

Material for sequencing was PBMCs or T cells enriched from blood (not recorded which). The chain carries TRBV19 and TRBJ1-6, with D possibly matching TRBD1 (5 bases). The TCR was taken from a man aged 60 to 75 who had recovered from COVID-19. The CDR3 DNA follows: TGTGCCAGTAGCGGGGGTACCGCCGTAAGCTCCTATAATTCACCCCTCCACTTT. It translates to CASSGGTAVSSYNSPLHF.